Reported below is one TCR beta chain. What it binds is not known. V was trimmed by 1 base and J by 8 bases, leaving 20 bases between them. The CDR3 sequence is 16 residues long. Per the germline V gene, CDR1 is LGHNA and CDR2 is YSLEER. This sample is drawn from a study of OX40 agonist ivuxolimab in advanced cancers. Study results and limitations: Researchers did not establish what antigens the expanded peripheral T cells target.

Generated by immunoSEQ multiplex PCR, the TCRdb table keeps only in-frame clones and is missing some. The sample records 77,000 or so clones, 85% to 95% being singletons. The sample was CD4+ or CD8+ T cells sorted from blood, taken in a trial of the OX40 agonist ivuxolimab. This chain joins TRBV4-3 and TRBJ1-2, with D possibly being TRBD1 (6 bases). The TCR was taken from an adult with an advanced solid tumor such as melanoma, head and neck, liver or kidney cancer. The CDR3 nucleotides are TGCGCCAGCAGCCAAGGGGGGACGGGGGGCGCAAAGGGCTACACCTTC. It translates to CASSQGGTGGAKGYTF.